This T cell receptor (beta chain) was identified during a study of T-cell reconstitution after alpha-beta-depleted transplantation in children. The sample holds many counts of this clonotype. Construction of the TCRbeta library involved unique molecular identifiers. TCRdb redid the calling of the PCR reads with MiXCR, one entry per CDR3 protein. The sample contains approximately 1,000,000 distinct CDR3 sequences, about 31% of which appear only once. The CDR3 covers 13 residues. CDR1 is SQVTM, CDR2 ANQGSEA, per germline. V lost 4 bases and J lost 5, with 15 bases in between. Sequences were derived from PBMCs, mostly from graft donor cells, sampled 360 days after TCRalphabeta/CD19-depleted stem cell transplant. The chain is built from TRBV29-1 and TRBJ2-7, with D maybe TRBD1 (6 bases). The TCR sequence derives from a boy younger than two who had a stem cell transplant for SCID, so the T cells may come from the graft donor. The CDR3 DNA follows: TGCAGCGTTGCGCCAGGGGAATTCCACGAGCAGTACTTC. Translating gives CSVAPGEFHEQYF.